This TCR beta chain was recovered during a study of chemoradiotherapy in HPV16-positive cancers (dated by TCRdb to between 2020 and 2023). About the study as a whole: Candidate HPV-specific T-cell clones and common TCR motifs were defined by functional T-cell assays performed on cells from a couple of HPV16-positive patients. The candidate HPV-specific TCRs and motifs were then tracked in TCR repertoires from 86 patients with HPV-related cancers. The study set out to ask whether T-cell immunity against the HPV oncoproteins E6 and E7 changes over the course of chemoradiotherapy and whether that immunity affects survival. Study-level results and caveats: Improved recurrence-free survival in HPV16-positive patients was associated with expansion of HPV-responsive T cells during chemoradiotherapy. Expansion of candidate HPV-specific clones and E7-related TCR motifs was observed in the tumor microenvironment during treatment, whereas no such expansion was observed for non-HPV-specific T cells. The functional definition of HPV-specific T cells was derived from only a couple of HPV16-positive patients, and the survival association was reported for HPV16-positive patients.

The library was obtained by the immunoSEQ multiplex PCR assay. TCRdb took this table from immuneACCESS and kept in-frame rearrangements with V and J called. Such tables lack part of the clones; where checked against another copy, unresolved V genes explain under half of the gap, and the rest is unexplained. Present in this sample are approximately 10,000 clones, 65% to 70% of which were seen just once. The ten largest make up around 14% of the sample. On this clone itself: The specificity of this receptor is unknown. Per-base quality was not reported, and no clone a single base away is much larger than it.

CDR1 and CDR2, looked up from the germline V gene (reference sequence), are PRHDT and FYEKMQ. V is pared back by 5 bases and J by 5 bases, with 12 bases lying between the germline termini. The CDR3 runs 13 amino acids, cysteine and phenylalanine included. Only CDR3 DNA is held: 39 bases, read in frame from base 1. Repertoires were sampled multiple times during chemoradiotherapy, which allowed clonal expansion in the tumor microenvironment to be followed. This specimen was collected from a patient who underwent chemoradiotherapy. This clonotype was obtained from a human donor with HPV-associated anogenital cancer. The sequence joins TRBV13 to TRBJ2-5; TRBD1 is a possible D gene, resting on 6 matching bases. The DNA sequence follows: TGTGCCAGCAGCCCACAGGGTGGTGAGACCCAGTACTTC. It translates to CASSPQGGETQYF.